This T cell receptor beta chain was sequenced in a study of blood T cell repertoires in COVID-19. Study information: COVID-19 samples collected from the United States, Italy and Spain covered acute and convalescent phases. The analysed material was cDNA or gDNA that came from T cells, B-cell-depleted T cells, or PBMCs.

CDR1 is LNHNV, CDR2 YYDKDF, per germline (reference sequence). V dropped 1 base and J dropped 4 bases, with 13 bases sitting between them. This CDR3 region has 15 residues. Source study methods: Reference gene primer amplification yielded estimated nucleated cell counts. The data were produced by immunoSEQ multiplex PCR, yet TCRdb's version contains in-frame clones alone and is incomplete. From that table come the V and J calls and clone size; the DNA was used to work out D and trimming. The data hold tens of thousands of clones, with around 79% observed a single time. The sequenced sample consisted of peripheral blood. The gene calls are TRBV15 and TRBJ1-1, with D possibly matching TRBD1 (5 bases). The receptor comes from a human donor in a cohort sampled during active COVID-19. CDR3 in DNA: TGTGCCACCAGCAGAGTGCGGGGAAGGGGCACTGAAGCTTTCTTT. Amino acid sequence: CATSRVRGRGTEAFF.